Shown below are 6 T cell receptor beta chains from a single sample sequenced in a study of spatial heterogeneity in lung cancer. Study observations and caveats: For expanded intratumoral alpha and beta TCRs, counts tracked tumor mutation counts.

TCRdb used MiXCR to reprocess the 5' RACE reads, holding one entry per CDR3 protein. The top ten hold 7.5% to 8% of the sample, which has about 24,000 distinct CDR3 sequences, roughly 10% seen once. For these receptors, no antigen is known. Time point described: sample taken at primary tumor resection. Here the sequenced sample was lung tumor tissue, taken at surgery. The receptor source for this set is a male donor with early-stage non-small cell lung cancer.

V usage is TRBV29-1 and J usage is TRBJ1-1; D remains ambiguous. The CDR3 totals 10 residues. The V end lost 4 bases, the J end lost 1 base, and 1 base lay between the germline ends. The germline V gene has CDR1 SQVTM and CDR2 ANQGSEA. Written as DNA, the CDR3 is TGCAGCGTTGCGAACACTGAAGCTTTCTTT. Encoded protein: CSVANTEAFF.

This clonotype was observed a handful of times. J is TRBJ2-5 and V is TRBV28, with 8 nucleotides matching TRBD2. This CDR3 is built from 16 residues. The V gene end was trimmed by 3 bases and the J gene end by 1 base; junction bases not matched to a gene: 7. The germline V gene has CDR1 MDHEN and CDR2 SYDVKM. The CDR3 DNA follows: TGTGCCAGCAGTTTGGTGGGGCTAGCGGGCCAAGAGACCCAGTACTTC. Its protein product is CASSLVGLAGQETQYF.

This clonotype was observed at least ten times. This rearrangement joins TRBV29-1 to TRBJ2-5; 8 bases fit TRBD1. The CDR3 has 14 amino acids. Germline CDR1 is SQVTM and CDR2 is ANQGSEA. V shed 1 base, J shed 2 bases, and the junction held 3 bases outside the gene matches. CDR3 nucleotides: TGCAGCGTTGAAGGCAGGGGGCTACAAGAGACCCAGTACTTC. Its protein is CSVEGRGLQETQYF.

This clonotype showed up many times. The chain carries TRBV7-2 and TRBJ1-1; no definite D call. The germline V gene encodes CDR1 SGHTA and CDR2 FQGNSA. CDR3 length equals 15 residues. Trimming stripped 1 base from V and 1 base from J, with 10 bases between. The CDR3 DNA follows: TGTGCCAGCAGCTTAGAAGGGATTAGGAACACTGAAGCTTTCTTT. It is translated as CASSLEGIRNTEAFF.

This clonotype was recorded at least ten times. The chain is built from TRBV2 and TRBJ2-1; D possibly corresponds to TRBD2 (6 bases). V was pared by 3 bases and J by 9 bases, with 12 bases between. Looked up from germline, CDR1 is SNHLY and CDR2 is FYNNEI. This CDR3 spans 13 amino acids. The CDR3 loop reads CASSDRGVGEQFF. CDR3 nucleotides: TGTGCCAGCAGTGACCGCGGGGTAGGTGAGCAGTTCTTC. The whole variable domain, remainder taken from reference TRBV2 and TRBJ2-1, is EPEVTQTPSHQVTQMGQEVILRCVPISNHLYFYWYRQILGQKVEFLVSFYNNEISEKSEIFDDQFSVERPDGSNFTLKIRSTKLEDSAMYFCASSDRGVGEQFFGPGTRLTVL.

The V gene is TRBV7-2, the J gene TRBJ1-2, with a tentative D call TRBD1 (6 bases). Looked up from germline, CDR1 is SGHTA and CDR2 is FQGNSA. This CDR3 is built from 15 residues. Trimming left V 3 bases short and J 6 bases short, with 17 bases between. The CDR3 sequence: CASSLAPGQVDGYTF. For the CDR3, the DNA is TGTGCCAGCAGCTTGGCTCCGGGACAAGTCGATGGCTACACCTTC.